This TCR beta chain was profiled in a study of T cell repertoires in cytomegalovirus infection. Turning to the study itself: Well-studied HLA-B-restricted CMV epitopes were used in the study alongside recently identified HLA-C-restricted ones. An indication of both CMV infection and matching HLA type came from public TCR beta signatures.

As concerns this clonotype: Its antigen is not identified.

The germline V gene encodes CDR1 SGHTA and CDR2 FQGTGA. The CDR3 covers 14 residues. Trimming left V 7 bases short and J 0 bases short, with 12 bases between. TCRdb itself ran the reads through MiXCR, one entry per CDR3 protein. The sample holds about 830,000 distinct CDR3 sequences, approximately 32% seen once. Overall study results and limits: Dominating the ex vivo response were HLA-C-restricted CMV-specific TCR beta clonotypes.

The V gene is TRBV7-3, the J gene TRBJ1-1, with a weak D call TRBD1 (5 bases). This material consisted of cultured CD8+ T cells from PBMCs, taken from culture after CMV antigen stimulation. The source is a human donor in good health (CMV status not recorded). Some clones in this sample may be carry-over from other donors' samples. The CDR3 nucleotides read TGTGCCAGCACCTCTGGGGACTTGAACACTGAAGCTTTCTTT. It codes for CASTSGDLNTEAFF. Full variable domain (remainder filled in from reference TRBV7-3 and TRBJ1-1): GAGVSQTPSNKVTEKGKYVELRCDPISGHTALYWYRQSLGQGPEFLIYFQGTGAADDSGLPNDRFFAVRPEGSVSTLKIQRTERGDSAVYLCASTSGDLNTEAFFGQGTRLTVV.